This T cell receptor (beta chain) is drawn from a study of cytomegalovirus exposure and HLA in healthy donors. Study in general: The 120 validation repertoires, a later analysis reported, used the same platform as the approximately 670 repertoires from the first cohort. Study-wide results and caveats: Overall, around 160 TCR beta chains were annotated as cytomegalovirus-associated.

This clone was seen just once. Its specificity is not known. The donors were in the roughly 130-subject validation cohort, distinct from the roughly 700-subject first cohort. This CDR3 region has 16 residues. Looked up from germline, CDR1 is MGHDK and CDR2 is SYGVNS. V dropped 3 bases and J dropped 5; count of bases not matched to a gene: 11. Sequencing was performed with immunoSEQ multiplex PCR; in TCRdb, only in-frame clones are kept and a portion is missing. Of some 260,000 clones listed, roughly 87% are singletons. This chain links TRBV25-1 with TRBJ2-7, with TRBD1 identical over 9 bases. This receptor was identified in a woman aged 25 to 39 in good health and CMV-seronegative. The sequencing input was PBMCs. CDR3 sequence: CASSDVRGQGMDEQYF. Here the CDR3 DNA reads TGTGCCAGCAGTGACGTTCGGGGACAGGGAATGGACGAGCAGTACTTC.